These 17 T cell receptor beta chains share one sample of origin, sequenced in a study of blood T cell repertoires in COVID-19. Clones were sequenced by immunoSEQ multiplex PCR, and TCRdb holds only the in-frame ones, with some missing. This sample yields more than 200,000 clones, of which around four fifths are seen a single time; roughly 8.2% belongs to the top ten. Sequenced material: peripheral blood. The receptors stem from a woman at least 80 years old with COVID-19, enrolled during active disease.

J is TRBJ2-3 and V is TRBV5-1, with 12 positions matching TRBD1. The CDR3 spans 16 residues. The J segment lost 2 bases and the V segment lost 0 bases, leaving 1 base of the junction unmatched. Germline loops: CDR1 SGHRS, CDR2 YFSETQ. DNA for the CDR3: TGCGCCAGCAGCTTGGTGGGACAGGGGGCCACAGATACGCAGTATTTT. This gives the protein CASSLVGQGATDTQYF. The variable domain in full, with the rest retrieved from reference TRBV5-1 and TRBJ2-3, is KAGVTQTPRYLIKTRGQQVTLSCSPISGHRSVSWYQQTPGQGLQFLFEYFSETQRNKGNFPGRFSGRQFSNSRSEMNVSTLELGDSALYLCASSLVGQGATDTQYFGPGTRLTVL.

This chain connects TRBV6-5 to TRBJ2-3; 8 nucleotides agree with TRBD2. This CDR3 contains 15 residues. V lost 3 bases and J lost 7; bases outside the gene matches: 9. Germline CDR1 MNHEY, CDR2 SVGAGI. The CDR3 here is CASSYSAGGANTQYF. CDR3 nucleotide sequence: TGTGCCAGCAGTTATTCGGCGGGGGGCGCGAATACGCAGTATTTT.

This clone was recorded once. V gene TRBV14 combines with J gene TRBJ2-2, with TRBD2 matching 8 bases. Looked up from germline, CDR1 is SGHDN and CDR2 is FVKESK. V trimming: 6 bases; J trimming: 4 bases; junction bases outside the gene matches: 4. The CDR3 is 14 residues long. CDR3 DNA: TGTGCCAGCAGGCCCGCGGGGGGCACCGGGGAGCTGTTTTTT. It specifies CASRPAGGTGELFF.

The gene calls are TRBV5-1 and TRBJ2-3, with 12 bases fitting TRBD2. The CDR3 extends over 19 amino acids. CDR1 and CDR2 from the germline V gene are SGHRS and YFSETQ. J was trimmed by 5 bases and V by 0 bases; bases with no gene match: 13. The CDR3 coding sequence is TGCGCCAGCAGCTTGGTTGGAGCTAGCGGGGGGGCCGTGAGAGATACGCAGTATTTT. Protein: CASSLVGASGGAVRDTQYF.

This chain joins TRBV6-6 and TRBJ2-2, with 9 bases fitting TRBD2. V shed 7 bases, J shed 8 bases, and the junction held 14 bases outside the gene matches. The germline gives CDR1 MNHNY, CDR2 SVGAGI (reference sequence). CDR3 size: 16 residues. In nucleotides, the CDR3 is TGTGCCAGCACAGCGGGGCTAGCGGGAATCGGTGGGGAGCTGTTTTTT. Protein product: CASTAGLAGIGGELFF.

The chain combines TRBV7-2 with TRBJ2-3; 13 bases agree with TRBD2. The trim removed 5 bases at V and 2 bases at J, leaving 1 base unmatched. This CDR3 is 15 amino acids long. Germline V gene data show CDR1 as SGHTA and CDR2 as FQGNSA. CDR3 nucleotides: TGTGCCAGCAGCACTAGCGGGGGGGTCACAGATACGCAGTATTTT. As protein: CASSTSGGVTDTQYF.

The chain recombines TRBV6-6 with TRBJ2-2; no definite D call. With 6 bases removed from V and 2 bases from J, the gap between germline ends came to 10 bases. Germline assignment: CDR1 MNHNY and CDR2 SVGAGI (reference sequence). The CDR3 is 14 residues long. The CDR3 DNA follows: TGTGCCAGCAGGACTCCTACTAACACCGGGGAGCTGTTTTTT. Amino acids: CASRTPTNTGELFF.

The chain's CDR3 is CASSSGQDPQWGKNIQYF. CDR3 nucleotides: TGCGCCAGCAGCTCCGGACAGGATCCCCAATGGGGCAAAAACATTCAGTACTTC. The chain is built from TRBV5-1 and TRBJ2-4; 7 bases are a match to TRBD1. V was clipped by 3 bases and J by 3 bases; unmatched bases: 15. The CDR3 covers 18 residues. Germline V gene lookup returns CDR1 SGHRS and CDR2 YFSETQ.

The chain employs TRBV7-2 and TRBJ1-5; D gene unclear. V was clipped by 1 base and J by 4 bases, with 8 bases between them. The CDR3 length is 14 residues. The germline V gene encodes CDR1 SGHTA and CDR2 FQGNSA. The CDR3 nucleotides read TGTGCCAGCAGCTTAGTTGAGGGAAATCAGCCCCAGCATTTT. This translates into CASSLVEGNQPQHF. Using reference TRBV7-2 and TRBJ1-5 for the parts outside the CDR3, the full variable domain is GAGVSQSPSNKVTEKGKDVELRCDPISGHTALYWYRQSLGQGLEFLIYFQGNSAPDKSGLPSDRFSAERTGGSVSTLTIQRTQQEDSAVYLCASSLVEGNQPQHFGDGTRLSIL.

The CDR3 loop reads CASSNVGGTYNEQFF. The CDR3 region has the DNA TGTGCCAGCTCGAACGTGGGGGGGACATACAATGAGCAGTTCTTC. The chain employs TRBV18 and TRBJ2-1, with D possibly matching TRBD2 (7 bases). V shed 6 bases and J shed 4 bases, with 16 bases lying between them. The CDR3 is 15 residues long. Germline lookup yields CDR1 KGHSH and CDR2 LQKENI.

J is TRBJ2-1 and V is TRBV19; 7 bases match TRBD2. This CDR3 comprises 14 residues. Germline lookup yields CDR1 LNHDA and CDR2 SQIVND (reference sequence). J was trimmed by 7 bases and V by 2 bases; bases with no gene match: 5. The CDR3 sequence: CASSILGGKNEQFF. The CDR3 DNA follows: TGTGCCAGTAGTATATTGGGGGGGAAGAATGAGCAGTTCTTC.

This chain connects TRBV5-1 to TRBJ2-5, with a tentative D call TRBD2 (6 bases). Trimming took 0 bases from V and 3 from J, leaving 21 bases between them. This CDR3 has 18 residues. Germline CDR1 and CDR2: SGHRS and YFSETQ. The DNA of the CDR3 is TGCGCCAGCAGCTTGGCGTGGAGGGCCGGAGGAGTAAAAGAGACCCAGTACTTC. Amino acids: CASSLAWRAGGVKETQYF. Based on the CDR3 plus reference TRBV5-1 and TRBJ2-5, the full variable domain is KAGVTQTPRYLIKTRGQQVTLSCSPISGHRSVSWYQQTPGQGLQFLFEYFSETQRNKGNFPGRFSGRQFSNSRSEMNVSTLELGDSALYLCASSLAWRAGGVKETQYFGPGTRLLVL.

The chain combines TRBV9 with TRBJ2-3; 9 bases fit TRBD2. CDR1 is SGDLS and CDR2 is YYNGEE in the germline V gene. Trimming cost V 0 bases and J 4 bases; bases outside gene matches: 3. CDR3 size: 15 residues. The CDR3, as DNA: TGTGCCAGCAGCGTAGCTTTAGCGGGAGCAGATACGCAGTATTTT. It translates to CASSVALAGADTQYF.

The chain carries TRBV7-9 and TRBJ1-1, with TRBD1 matching 9 bases. V dropped 5 bases and J dropped 3; count of bases not matched to a gene: 10. CDR3 length: 16 amino acids. The germline V gene encodes CDR1 SEHNR and CDR2 FQNEAQ (reference sequence). CDR3 nucleotide sequence: TGTGCCAGCAGCCAATTGGGGGGACAGGGTGACACTGAAGCTTTCTTT. This translates into CASSQLGGQGDTEAFF.

The chain combines TRBV5-4 with TRBJ2-7; 8 bases fit TRBD2. CDR3 length: 14 amino acids. The J segment lost 5 bases and the V segment lost 3 bases, leaving 7 bases of the junction unmatched. CDR1 and CDR2 from the germline V gene are SGHNT and YYREEE (reference sequence). The CDR3 DNA reads as TGTGCCAGCAGCTACCCGGGACTAGTGCACGAGCAGTACTTC. The encoded protein is CASSYPGLVHEQYF.

The genes are TRBV5-8 and TRBJ1-5; D gene ambiguous. Germline assignment: CDR1 SGHTS and CDR2 YDEGEE. V dropped 0 bases and J dropped 0 bases, with 7 bases sitting between them. CDR3 size: 15 residues. The chain's CDR3 is CASSLGAYSNQPQHF. The CDR3, as DNA: TGTGCCAGCAGCTTGGGGGCTTATAGCAATCAGCCCCAGCATTTT.

The CDR3 is CASSPHDGYTF. CDR3 sequence (DNA): TGTGCCAGCAGCCCCCATGATGGCTACACCTTC. The rearrangement uses TRBV7-2 and TRBJ1-2; no definite D call. V was cut by 5 bases and J by 6 bases, with 7 bases left in between. Germline loops: CDR1 SGHTA, CDR2 FQGNSA. The CDR3 extends over 11 amino acids.